This paragraph reports one TCR beta chain. The record originates from a study of cytomegalovirus exposure and HLA in healthy donors. In the PCR, 60 Vbeta and 13 Jbeta primers were used. Only in-frame clones appear in the TCRdb table, and some are missing; sequencing was by immunoSEQ multiplex PCR. The table shows more than 80,000 clones, with 82% occurring only once. Deletions cut 0 bases from V and 0 bases from J, with 3 bases between. Germline V gene data show CDR1 as MNHNS and CDR2 as SASEGT. The CDR3 has 14 residues. The TCR originated in a man aged 50 to 59 in good health and CMV-seronegative. Sequencing was performed on PBMCs. V gene TRBV6-1 combines with J gene TRBJ1-5; D gene uncertain. The CDR3 spells CASSEANSNQPQHF. The CDR3 DNA sequence: TGTGCCAGCAGTGAAGCCAATAGCAATCAGCCCCAGCATTTT.